This T cell receptor beta chain originates from a study of early T cells in non-severe SARS-CoV-2 infection. Study-wide findings and caveats: VDJdb matching skewed toward anti-spike CD8 responses, missing private and CD4 specificities.

About this clonotype itself: Its matching antigen is unknown.

Unique molecular identifiers were added to individual cDNA molecules. TCRdb independently ran MiXCR on the 5' RACE reads; one entry per CDR3 protein. The sample includes roughly 40,000 distinct CDR3 sequences, 5.5% to 6.5% of them seen just once. The specimen sequenced was whole blood. This clonotype was obtained from an adult who was a healthcare worker with PCR-confirmed SARS-CoV-2 infection or an uninfected control (not recorded which).

CDR3 sequence: CSVVGRRTDTQYF. Here the CDR3 DNA reads TGCAGCGTTGTCGGCAGACGCACAGATACGCAGTATTTT. The chain joins TRBV29-1 to TRBJ2-3; D unresolved. V lost 4 bases, J lost 1 base, and 9 bases lay in between. This CDR3 has 13 amino acids. The germline V gene encodes CDR1 SQVTM and CDR2 ANQGSEA.